The clone carrying this TCR beta chain was seen more than once but under ten times. This sample is drawn from a study of spatial heterogeneity in lung cancer. Every TCR cDNA molecule bore its own unique molecular identifier. TCRdb fed the 5' RACE reads into MiXCR, producing one record per CDR3 protein. The top ten clones hold 35% to 45% of a sample with tens of thousands of distinct CDR3 sequences, more than 10% of them seen once. Time point: sample taken at primary tumor resection. Tumor, nontumor lung or frozen PBMC supplied whole RNA, sequenced without sorting. Samples were obtained from approximately 76 donors, all untreated early-stage non-small cell lung cancer patients. This CDR3 spans 13 amino acids. Germline V CDR1 and CDR2: KGHSH, LQKENI. The trim removed 6 bases at V and 8 bases at J, leaving 8 bases unmatched.

The genes are TRBV18 and TRBJ1-2; TRBD1 agrees at 8 bases. Material: PBMCs, obtained at surgery. This clonotype was sampled from a male donor with early-stage non-small cell lung cancer. Written as DNA, the CDR3 is TGTGCCAGCTCCCCTAGGACAGGGCAAGGCTACACCTTC. As protein: CASSPRTGQGYTF. The full variable domain, its missing parts supplied by reference TRBV18 and TRBJ1-2, is NAGVMQNPRHLVRRRGQEARLRCSPMKGHSHVYWYRQLPEEGLKFMVYLQKENIIDESGMPKERFSAEFPKEGPSILRIQQVVRGDSAAYFCASSPRTGQGYTFGSGTRLTVV.